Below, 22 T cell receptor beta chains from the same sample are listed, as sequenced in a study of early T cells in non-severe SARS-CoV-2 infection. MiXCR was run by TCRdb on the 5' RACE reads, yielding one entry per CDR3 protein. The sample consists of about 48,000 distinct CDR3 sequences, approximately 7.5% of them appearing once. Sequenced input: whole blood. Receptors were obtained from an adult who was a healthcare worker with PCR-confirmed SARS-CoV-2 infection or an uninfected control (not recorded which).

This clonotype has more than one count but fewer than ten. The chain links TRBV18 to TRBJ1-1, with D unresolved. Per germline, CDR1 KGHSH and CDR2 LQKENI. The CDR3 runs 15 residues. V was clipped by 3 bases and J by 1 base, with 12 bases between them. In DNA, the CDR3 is TGTGCCAGCTCACCGGGCCTAATAGAGAACACTGAAGCTTTCTTT. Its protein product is CASSPGLIENTEAFF. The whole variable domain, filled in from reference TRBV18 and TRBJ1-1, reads NAGVMQNPRHLVRRRGQEARLRCSPMKGHSHVYWYRQLPEEGLKFMVYLQKENIIDESGMPKERFSAEFPKEGPSILRIQQVVRGDSAAYFCASSPGLIENTEAFFGQGTRLTVV.

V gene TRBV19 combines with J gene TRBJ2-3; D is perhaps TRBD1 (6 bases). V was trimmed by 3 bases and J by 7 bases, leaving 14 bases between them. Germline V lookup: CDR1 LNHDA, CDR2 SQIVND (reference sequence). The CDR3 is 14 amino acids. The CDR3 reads CASSITPDSHTQYF. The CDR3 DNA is TGTGCCAGTAGTATTACCCCGGACAGCCATACGCAGTATTTT.

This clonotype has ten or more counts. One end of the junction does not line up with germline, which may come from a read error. This CDR3 is CASNNSTSTPLF. CDR3 nucleotide sequence: TGTGCCAGCAACAACTCGACCAGCACACCACTTTTT. V and J are TRBV6-6 and TRBJ2-3; D ambiguous. This CDR3 contains 12 residues. CDR1 MNHNY and CDR2 SVGAGI come from the germline V gene (reference sequence).

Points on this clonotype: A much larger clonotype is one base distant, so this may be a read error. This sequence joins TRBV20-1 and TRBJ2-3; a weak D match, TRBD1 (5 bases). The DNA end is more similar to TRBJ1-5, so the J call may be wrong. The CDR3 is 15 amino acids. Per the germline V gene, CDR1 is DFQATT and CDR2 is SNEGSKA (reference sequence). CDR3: CSARVFSGAADTQHF. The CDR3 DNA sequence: TGCAGTGCTAGAGTATTTAGCGGGGCCGCAGATACGCAGCATTTT.

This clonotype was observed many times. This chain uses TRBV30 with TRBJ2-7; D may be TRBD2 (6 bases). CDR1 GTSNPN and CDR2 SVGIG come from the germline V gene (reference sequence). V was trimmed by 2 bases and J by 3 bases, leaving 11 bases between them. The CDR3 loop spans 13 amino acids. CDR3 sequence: CAWSSKGGYEQYF. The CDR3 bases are TGTGCCTGGAGTTCGAAGGGAGGCTACGAGCAGTACTTC.

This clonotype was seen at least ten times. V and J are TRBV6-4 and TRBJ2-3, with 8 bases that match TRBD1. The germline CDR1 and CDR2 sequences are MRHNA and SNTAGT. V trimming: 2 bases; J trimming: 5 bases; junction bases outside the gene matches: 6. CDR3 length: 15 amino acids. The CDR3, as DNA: TGTGCCAGCAGTGACACGGACAGGGCGGTAGATACGCAGTATTTT. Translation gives CASSDTDRAVDTQYF.

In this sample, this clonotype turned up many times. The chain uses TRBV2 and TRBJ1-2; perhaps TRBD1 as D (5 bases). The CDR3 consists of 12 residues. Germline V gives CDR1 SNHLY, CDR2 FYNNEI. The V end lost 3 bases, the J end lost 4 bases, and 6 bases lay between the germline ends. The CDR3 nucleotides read TGTGCCAGCAGTGAGGACACCTATGGCTACACCTTC. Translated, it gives CASSEDTYGYTF.

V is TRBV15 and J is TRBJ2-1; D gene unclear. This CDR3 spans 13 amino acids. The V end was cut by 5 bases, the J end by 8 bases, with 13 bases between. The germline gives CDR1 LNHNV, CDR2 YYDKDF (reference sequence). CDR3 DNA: TGTGCCACCAGCCGGGTGTCTGGATATGAGCAGTTCTTC. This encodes CATSRVSGYEQFF.

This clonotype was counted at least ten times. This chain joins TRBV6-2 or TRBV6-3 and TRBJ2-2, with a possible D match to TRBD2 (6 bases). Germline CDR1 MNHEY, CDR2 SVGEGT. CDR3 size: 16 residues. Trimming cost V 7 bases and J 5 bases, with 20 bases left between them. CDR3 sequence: CASTQGGAGKTGELFF. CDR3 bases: TGTGCCAGCACGCAAGGCGGCGCGGGGAAAACCGGGGAGCTGTTTTTT.

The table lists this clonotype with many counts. CDR3 region: CASSQDRSTDTQYF. Written as DNA, the CDR3 is TGTGCCAGCAGTCAGGACAGGTCCACAGATACGCAGTATTTT. The chain employs TRBV28 and TRBJ2-3; 7 bases match TRBD1. This CDR3 has 14 residues. V dropped 5 bases and J dropped 2; count of bases not matched to a gene: 4. CDR1 is MDHEN and CDR2 is SYDVKM in the germline V gene. Variable domain in full (rest from reference TRBV28 and TRBJ2-3): DVKVTQSSRYLVKRTGEKVFLECVQDMDHENMFWYRQDPGLGLRLIYFSYDVKMKEKGDIPEGYSVSREKKERFSLILESASTNQTSMYLCASSQDRSTDTQYFGPGTRLTVL.

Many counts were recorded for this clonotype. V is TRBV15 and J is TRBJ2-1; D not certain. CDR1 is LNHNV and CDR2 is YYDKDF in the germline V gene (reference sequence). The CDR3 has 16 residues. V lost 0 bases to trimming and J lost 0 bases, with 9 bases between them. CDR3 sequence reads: CATSRDIVVSYNEQFF. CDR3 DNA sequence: TGTGCCACCAGCAGAGATATAGTGGTCTCCTACAATGAGCAGTTCTTC.

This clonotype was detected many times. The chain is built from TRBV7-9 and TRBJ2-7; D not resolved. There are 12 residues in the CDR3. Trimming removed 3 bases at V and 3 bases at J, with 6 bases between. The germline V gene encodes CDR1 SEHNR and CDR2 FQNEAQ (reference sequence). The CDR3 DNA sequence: TGTGCCAGCAGCTTCAAAGTCTACGAGCAGTACTTC. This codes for CASSFKVYEQYF.

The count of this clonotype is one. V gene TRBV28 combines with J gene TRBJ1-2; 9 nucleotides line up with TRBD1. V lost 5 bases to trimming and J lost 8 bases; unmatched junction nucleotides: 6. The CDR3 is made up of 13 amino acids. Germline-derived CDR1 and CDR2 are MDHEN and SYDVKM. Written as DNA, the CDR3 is TGTGCCAGCAGTCACAGGGGGCGAGACGGCTACACCTTC. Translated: CASSHRGRDGYTF.

The CDR3 sequence: CSATRGRVYEQYF. The CDR3 bases are TGCAGTGCTACGAGGGGGCGCGTCTACGAGCAGTACTTC. The rearrangement links TRBV20-1 to TRBJ2-7; 7 nucleotides agree with TRBD1. V dropped 4 bases and J dropped 3; count of bases not matched to a gene: 6. Germline V gene sequence: CDR1 DFQATT, CDR2 SNEGSKA (reference sequence). The CDR3 is 13 amino acids.

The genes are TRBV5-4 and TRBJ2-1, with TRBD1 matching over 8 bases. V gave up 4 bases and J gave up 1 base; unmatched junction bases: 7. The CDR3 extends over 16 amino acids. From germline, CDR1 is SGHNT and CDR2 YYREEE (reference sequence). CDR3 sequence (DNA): TGTGCCAGCAGCGCCGGGACAGGAGGATCCTACAATGAGCAGTTCTTC. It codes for CASSAGTGGSYNEQFF.

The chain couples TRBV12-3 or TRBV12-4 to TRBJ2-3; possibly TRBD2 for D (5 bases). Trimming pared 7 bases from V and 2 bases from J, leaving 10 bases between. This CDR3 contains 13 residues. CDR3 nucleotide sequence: TGTGCCAGCACCCGGGAATTCACAGATACGCAGTATTTT. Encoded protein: CASTREFTDTQYF.

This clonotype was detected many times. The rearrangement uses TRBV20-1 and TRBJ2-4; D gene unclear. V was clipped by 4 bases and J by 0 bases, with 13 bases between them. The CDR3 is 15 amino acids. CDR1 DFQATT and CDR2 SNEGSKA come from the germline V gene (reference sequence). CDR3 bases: TGCAGTGCTATGGCATCTGGGGAAGCCAAAAACATTCAGTACTTC. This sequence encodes CSAMASGEAKNIQYF.

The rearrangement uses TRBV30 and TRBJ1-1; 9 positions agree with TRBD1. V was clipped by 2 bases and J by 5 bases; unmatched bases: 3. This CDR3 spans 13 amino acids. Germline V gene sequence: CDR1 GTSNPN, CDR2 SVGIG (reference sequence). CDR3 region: CAWSYRGRTEAFF. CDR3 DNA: TGTGCCTGGAGTTACAGGGGGCGAACTGAAGCTTTCTTT.

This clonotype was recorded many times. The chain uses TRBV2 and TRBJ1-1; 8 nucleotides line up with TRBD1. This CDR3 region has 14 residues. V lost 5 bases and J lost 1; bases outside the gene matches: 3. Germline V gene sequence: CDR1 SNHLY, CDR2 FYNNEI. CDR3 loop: CASSKGQGNTEAFF. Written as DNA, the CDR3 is TGTGCCAGCAGTAAAGGACAGGGGAACACTGAAGCTTTCTTT.

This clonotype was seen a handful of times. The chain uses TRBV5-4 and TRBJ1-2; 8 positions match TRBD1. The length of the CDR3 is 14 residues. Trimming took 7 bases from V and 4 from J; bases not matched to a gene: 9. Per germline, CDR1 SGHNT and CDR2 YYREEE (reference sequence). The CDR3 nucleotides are TGTGCCAGCTGGGCTGGGACAGGCGGCTATGGCTACACCTTC. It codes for CASWAGTGGYGYTF. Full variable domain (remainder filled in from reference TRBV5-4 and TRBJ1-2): ETGVTQSPTHLIKTRGQQVTLRCSSQSGHNTVSWYQQALGQGPQFIFQYYREEENGRGNFPPRFSGLQFPNYSSELNVNALELDDSALYLCASWAGTGGYGYTFGSGTRLTVV.

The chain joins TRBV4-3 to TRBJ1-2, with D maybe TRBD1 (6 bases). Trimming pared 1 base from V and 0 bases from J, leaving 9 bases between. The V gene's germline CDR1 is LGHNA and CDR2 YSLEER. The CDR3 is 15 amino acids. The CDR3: CASSQGAGANYGYTF. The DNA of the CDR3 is TGCGCCAGCAGCCAAGGTGCAGGGGCTAACTATGGCTACACCTTC.

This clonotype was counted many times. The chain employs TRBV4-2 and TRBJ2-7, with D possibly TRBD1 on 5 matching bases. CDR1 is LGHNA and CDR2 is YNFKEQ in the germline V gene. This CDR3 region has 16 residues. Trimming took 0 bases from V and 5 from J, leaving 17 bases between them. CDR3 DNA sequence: TGTGCCAGCAGCCAAGACTCAAGGACATTAGCCCACGAGCAGTACTTC. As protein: CASSQDSRTLAHEQYF.